This TCR beta chain was obtained from a study of blood T cell repertoires in COVID-19 (dated by TCRdb to about 2020). In terms of the full investigation: Collaborator samples came from the United States, Italy and Spain and covered acute and convalescent phases of COVID-19. Sample metadata almost always included a de-identified subject ID, COVID-19 status, age in years and sex. Where available, HLA class I and class II types were taken from metadata supplied by the sample provider and were not determined by assay-based typing. The repertoires were made available in a free public database intended to serve as a resource for research on the immune response to SARS-CoV-2. Samples were obtained from the ongoing ImmuneRACE study (first 160 participants) and from about 1,300 subjects provided by 6 global collaborators. Subjects who had been exposed to COVID-19, were actively infected with it, or had recovered from it provided the deeply sampled blood TCRbeta repertoires that made up the dataset. The prospective study material was composed of cDNA or gDNA derived from T cells, B-cell-depleted T cells, or PBMCs. The investigation overall reported the following: The quantity of clinical and demographic metadata differed by source and by participant and was supplied without curation.

Sequences SQVTM (CDR1) and ANQGSEA (CDR2) are obtained from the germline V gene. The cysteine opens and the phenylalanine closes a CDR3 of 15 amino acids. Of all the DNA, just the CDR3 is kept, 45 bases in frame from base 1. From V the trimming removes 6 bases and from J it removes 4 bases, while the gene matches leave 8 bases of the junction unaccounted for. TCRbeta CDR3 regions were amplified from genomic DNA using the immunoSEQ Assay, a bias-controlled multiplex PCR. The study's processing was this. Within the assay, amplification of reference gene primers was used to estimate how many nucleated cells each sample contained. To quantify the absolute abundance of each unique TCRbeta CDR3 rearrangement, sequence reads were collapsed and filtered. For each sample, productive Simpson clonality was calculated as the square root of Simpson's diversity index across productive rearrangements. The clones in this table, taken by TCRdb from immuneACCESS, are in-frame only. Not every clone is retained; where verified, under half of the shortfall comes from an unresolved V gene, and the cause of the rest is unknown. V and J calls and clone size follow that table, whereas D and trimming were derived from the DNA. The sample table shows some 220,000 clones, and 84% are seen once. The ten most abundant clones make up roughly 2.3% of the sample.

Each collaborating institution followed its own protocols to collect whole blood in K2EDTA tubes. For TCRbeta analysis, collaborator samples were shipped as frozen whole blood, as isolated PBMCs, or as DNA extracted from either sample type. Concerning this clone itself: Its antigen specificity is not known. One base away there is no much larger clone; base qualities are not given.

The clonotype was recovered from an older woman with acute or convalescent COVID-19. The V and J genes are TRBV29-1 and TRBJ2-2; the junction holds 10 bases that match TRBD1. The sequencing input was peripheral blood. The CDR3 protein: CSVGSGTGVTGELFF. At the DNA level, the sequence is TGCAGCGTGGGTTCCGGGACAGGGGTCACCGGGGAGCTGTTTTTT.